The rows below give T cell receptor beta chains drawn from one sample of a study of PD-1 blockade in classical Hodgkin lymphoma. Libraries were prepared by immunoSEQ multiplex PCR; TCRdb keeps only in-frame clonotypes and omits some of them. The data show some 30,000 clones, with around four fifths seen just once and under 1% held by the top ten. Sample: CD4+ T cells from blood, taken before the fourth cycle of nivolumab. All receptors come from a human donor with classical Hodgkin lymphoma. Each CDR3 is given with its conserved first and last residue. Fields, in order: CDR3 protein, CDR3 DNA, clone size, J gene, V gene, D gene. A D gene is named only where the DNA matches it firmly. Clone size appears in some rows only: once, few, many, or a class for an expanded clone.

CDR3aa: CASSSTRGTDTQYF
CDR3nt: TGTGCCAGCAGCTCGACTAGGGGGACAGATACGCAGTATTTT
abundance: .
j_gene: TRBJ2-3
v_gene: TRBV7-9
d_gene: .

CDR3aa: CASTRDRHYEQYF
CDR3nt: TGTGCCAGCACAAGGGACAGACACTACGAGCAGTACTTC
abundance: .
j_gene: TRBJ2-7
v_gene: TRBV6-5
d_gene: TRBD1

CDR3aa: CASSSQGAMNTEAFF
CDR3nt: TGCGCCAGCAGCTCACAGGGGGCGATGAACACTGAAGCTTTCTTT
abundance: .
j_gene: TRBJ1-1
v_gene: TRBV5-1
d_gene: TRBD1

CDR3aa: CASSGRGAGGKETQYF
CDR3nt: TGTGCCAGCAGCGGGCGTGGAGCGGGGGGGAAAGAGACCCAGTACTTC
abundance: .
j_gene: TRBJ2-5
v_gene: TRBV5-5
d_gene: TRBD2

CDR3aa: CASSPVRHNTGELFF
CDR3nt: TGCGCCAGCAGCCCTGTTAGGCATAACACCGGGGAGCTGTTTTTT
abundance: .
j_gene: TRBJ2-2
v_gene: TRBV4-3
d_gene: .

CDR3aa: CSVLQGTTEAFF
CDR3nt: TGCAGCGTGCTACAGGGCACCACTGAAGCTTTCTTT
abundance: few
j_gene: TRBJ1-1
v_gene: TRBV29-1
d_gene: .

CDR3aa: CASSFGGHGYTF
CDR3nt: TGCGCCAGCAGCTTCGGGGGGCATGGCTACACCTTC
abundance: .
j_gene: TRBJ1-2
v_gene: TRBV5-1
d_gene: .

CDR3aa: CASSSLKWVNEKLFF
CDR3nt: TGTGCCAGCAGCTCTCTAAAGTGGGTTAATGAAAAACTGTTTTTT
abundance: .
j_gene: TRBJ1-4
v_gene: TRBV11-2
d_gene: .

CDR3aa: CASSIMGDGTSTLHF
CDR3nt: TGTGCCAGTAGTATCATGGGCGACGGTACCTCTACGCTCCACTTT
abundance: .
j_gene: TRBJ1-6
v_gene: TRBV19
d_gene: .

CDR3aa: CATSSPPSGIYNEQFF
CDR3nt: TGTGCCACCAGCAGTCCCCCTAGCGGGATCTACAATGAGCAGTTCTTC
abundance: .
j_gene: TRBJ2-1
v_gene: TRBV15
d_gene: TRBD2

CDR3aa: CASSLGQSNQPQHF
CDR3nt: TGCGCCAGCAGCTTGGGACAGAGCAATCAGCCCCAGCATTTT
abundance: few
j_gene: TRBJ1-5
v_gene: TRBV5-1
d_gene: .

CDR3aa: CASSFGLAGPTGELFF
CDR3nt: TGTGCCAGCAGTTTCGGACTAGCGGGGCCCACCGGGGAGCTGTTTTTT
abundance: .
j_gene: TRBJ2-2
v_gene: TRBV6-5
d_gene: TRBD2

CDR3aa: CASSLIVGGRGGYTF
CDR3nt: TGTGCCAGCAGCCTTATCGTGGGGGGGCGCGGAGGCTACACCTTC
abundance: .
j_gene: TRBJ1-2
v_gene: TRBV7-2
d_gene: .

CDR3aa: CASSLDSGFQETQYF
CDR3nt: TGCGCCAGCAGCTTGGATAGCGGGTTCCAAGAGACCCAGTACTTC
abundance: .
j_gene: TRBJ2-5
v_gene: TRBV5-1
d_gene: TRBD2

CDR3aa: CASSPWGAGYNEQFF
CDR3nt: TGTGCCAGCAGCCCGTGGGGGGCAGGTTACAATGAGCAGTTCTTC
abundance: once
j_gene: TRBJ2-1
v_gene: TRBV9
d_gene: .

CDR3aa: CASSYLQGTGELFF
CDR3nt: TGTGCCAGCAGCTACCTCCAGGGGACCGGGGAGCTGTTTTTT
abundance: few
j_gene: TRBJ2-2
v_gene: TRBV7-6
d_gene: .

CDR3aa: CASREVGRDNEQFF
CDR3nt: TGTGCCAGCAGGGAGGTGGGGCGGGACAATGAGCAGTTCTTC
abundance: .
j_gene: TRBJ2-1
v_gene: TRBV6-1
d_gene: .

CDR3aa: CASSLDMAGATRQYF
CDR3nt: TGTGCCAGCAGCTTAGATATGGCAGGGGCTACGAGGCAGTACTTC
abundance: once
j_gene: TRBJ2-7
v_gene: TRBV7-9
d_gene: .

CDR3aa: CASSSGQGAPYSGEQFF
CDR3nt: TGTGCCAGCAGTTCCGGGCAGGGGGCCCCATACAGCGGTGAGCAGTTCTTC
abundance: .
j_gene: TRBJ2-1
v_gene: TRBV27
d_gene: TRBD1

CDR3aa: CASSPESYEQYF
CDR3nt: TGTGCCAGCTCGCCAGAGTCCTACGAGCAGTACTTC
abundance: .
j_gene: TRBJ2-7
v_gene: TRBV18
d_gene: .

CDR3aa: CASSLARDRVMKEGGYTF
CDR3nt: TGTGCCAGCAGCTTAGCGCGGGACAGGGTAATGAAAGAGGGAGGCTACACCTTC
abundance: .
j_gene: TRBJ1-2
v_gene: TRBV7-2
d_gene: TRBD1

CDR3aa: CASSQEMGSYNSPLHF
CDR3nt: TGCGCCAGCAGCCAAGAAATGGGATCCTATAATTCACCCCTCCACTTT
abundance: few
j_gene: TRBJ1-6
v_gene: TRBV4-1
d_gene: .

CDR3aa: CAISDRGGTDTQYF
CDR3nt: TGTGCCATCAGTGATCGGGGCGGAACAGATACGCAGTATTTT
abundance: .
j_gene: TRBJ2-3
v_gene: TRBV10-3
d_gene: .

CDR3aa: CASSLGGPYEQYF
CDR3nt: TGTGCCAGCAGCTTAGGAGGGCCCTACGAGCAGTACTTC
abundance: .
j_gene: TRBJ2-7
v_gene: TRBV7-9
d_gene: .

CDR3aa: CASSPGMYRATNEQYF
CDR3nt: TGTGCCAGCAGCCCGGGAATGTACAGGGCCACTAACGAGCAGTACTTC
abundance: once
j_gene: TRBJ2-7
v_gene: TRBV4-2
d_gene: .

CDR3aa: CASSDWYSGLSPLHF
CDR3nt: TGTGCCAGCAGTGACTGGTACAGCGGACTTTCACCCCTCCACTTT
abundance: .
j_gene: TRBJ1-6
v_gene: TRBV2
d_gene: .

CDR3aa: CASSLSGSLEWEKLFF
CDR3nt: TGCGCCAGCAGCTTGTCGGGTAGCCTAGAGTGGGAAAAACTGTTTTTT
abundance: .
j_gene: TRBJ1-4
v_gene: TRBV5-1
d_gene: .

CDR3aa: CAISVAGEGNEQFF
CDR3nt: TGTGCCATCAGTGTGGCAGGGGAGGGCAATGAGCAGTTCTTC
abundance: .
j_gene: TRBJ2-1
v_gene: TRBV10-3
d_gene: .

CDR3aa: CASSLVTTSSYEQYF
CDR3nt: TGTGCCAGCAGCTTAGTTACCACGAGCTCCTACGAGCAGTACTTC
abundance: .
j_gene: TRBJ2-7
v_gene: TRBV7-2
d_gene: .

CDR3aa: CASSLDLAGDEQYF
CDR3nt: TGCGCCAGCAGCTTAGACCTAGCGGGAGACGAGCAGTACTTC
abundance: .
j_gene: TRBJ2-7
v_gene: TRBV5-1
d_gene: TRBD2

CDR3aa: CASSPRIGRSNEKLFF
CDR3nt: TGTGCCAGCAGCCCGAGGATTGGAAGGAGTAATGAAAAACTGTTTTTT
abundance: .
j_gene: TRBJ1-4
v_gene: TRBV7-8
d_gene: .

CDR3aa: CASSLGTKRATDTQYF
CDR3nt: TGTGCCAGCAGCTTGGGGACCAAACGGGCCACAGATACGCAGTATTTT
abundance: .
j_gene: TRBJ2-3
v_gene: TRBV5-4
d_gene: .

CDR3aa: CASSYVQPGGGYTF
CDR3nt: TGTGCCAGCAGTTACGTGCAGCCCGGGGGTGGCTACACCTTC
abundance: .
j_gene: TRBJ1-2
v_gene: TRBV6-6
d_gene: .

CDR3aa: CASSYARLSSYEQYF
CDR3nt: TGTGCCAGCAGTTACGCCAGACTAAGCTCCTACGAGCAGTACTTC
abundance: .
j_gene: TRBJ2-7
v_gene: TRBV6-7
d_gene: .

CDR3aa: CASSDRGGTDTQYF
CDR3nt: TGTGCCAGCAGTGACAGGGGCGGCACAGATACGCAGTATTTT
abundance: .
j_gene: TRBJ2-3
v_gene: TRBV6-1
d_gene: .

CDR3aa: CASSLPPLGEKNTGELFF
CDR3nt: TGTGCCAGCAGTTTACCCCCCTTAGGAGAAAAAAACACCGGGGAGCTGTTTTTT
abundance: .
j_gene: TRBJ2-2
v_gene: TRBV27
d_gene: .

CDR3aa: CASSIPPGVVYEQYF
CDR3nt: TGTGCCAGTAGTATACCTCCGGGTGTTGTCTACGAGCAGTACTTC
abundance: .
j_gene: TRBJ2-7
v_gene: TRBV19
d_gene: .

CDR3aa: CASTLRLGNYGYTF
CDR3nt: TGTGCCAGCACCCTACGATTGGGTAACTATGGCTACACCTTC
abundance: .
j_gene: TRBJ1-2
v_gene: TRBV6-5
d_gene: .

CDR3aa: CASSQDDPFSGGAANEQFF
CDR3nt: TGTGCCAGCAGCCAAGATGACCCCTTTAGCGGGGGGGCAGCCAATGAGCAGTTCTTC
abundance: .
j_gene: TRBJ2-1
v_gene: TRBV4-2
d_gene: TRBD2

CDR3aa: CASSQASQVATNEKLFF
CDR3nt: TGTGCCAGCAGCCAAGCCTCACAGGTTGCAACTAATGAAAAACTGTTTTTT
abundance: once
j_gene: TRBJ1-4
v_gene: TRBV4-2
d_gene: .

CDR3aa: CASNLLPGQVSYNEQFF
CDR3nt: TGTGCCAGCAACTTATTGCCGGGACAGGTATCCTACAATGAGCAGTTCTTC
abundance: .
j_gene: TRBJ2-1
v_gene: TRBV5-5
d_gene: TRBD1

CDR3aa: CASSSGLAGGDPEQFF
CDR3nt: TGTGCCAGCAGCTCGGGACTAGCGGGGGGCGACCCTGAGCAGTTCTTC
abundance: once
j_gene: TRBJ2-1
v_gene: TRBV7-2
d_gene: TRBD2

CDR3aa: CAWSGGGQGF
CDR3nt: TGTGCCTGGAGCGGCGGGGGTCAGGGCTTC
abundance: .
j_gene: TRBJ1-2
v_gene: TRBV30
d_gene: .

CDR3aa: CASSFEGGNTEAFF
CDR3nt: TGTGCCAGCAGTTTTGAGGGAGGGAACACTGAAGCTTTCTTT
abundance: once
j_gene: TRBJ1-1
v_gene: TRBV28
d_gene: .

CDR3aa: CASSQDTGQRGNNEQFF
CDR3nt: TGCGCCAGCAGCCAAGATACGGGCCAGCGGGGTAACAATGAGCAGTTCTTC
abundance: .
j_gene: TRBJ2-1
v_gene: TRBV4-3
d_gene: TRBD2

CDR3aa: CASSLVTGNTEAFF
CDR3nt: TGTGCCAGCAGCCTCGTGACAGGGAACACTGAAGCTTTCTTT
abundance: .
j_gene: TRBJ1-1
v_gene: TRBV5-6
d_gene: .

CDR3aa: CASSLDTGGNNEQFF
CDR3nt: TGTGCCAGCAGCTTAGATACAGGGGGAAACAATGAGCAGTTCTTC
abundance: once
j_gene: TRBJ2-1
v_gene: TRBV11-2
d_gene: TRBD1

CDR3aa: CASPEGAPLPYGYTF
CDR3nt: TGCGCCAGCCCGGAGGGGGCTCCCCTACCTTATGGCTACACCTTC
abundance: .
j_gene: TRBJ1-2
v_gene: TRBV23-1
d_gene: TRBD1

CDR3aa: CASSTRRVEGNTIYF
CDR3nt: TGTGCCAGCAGCACCCGGAGGGTGGAGGGAAACACCATATATTTT
abundance: .
j_gene: TRBJ1-3
v_gene: TRBV7-8
d_gene: .

CDR3aa: CASSPRPAGEQFF
CDR3nt: TGTGCCAGCAGCCCGCGGCCCGCTGGGGAGCAGTTCTTC
abundance: .
j_gene: TRBJ2-1
v_gene: TRBV9
d_gene: .